Following are 14 T cell receptor beta chains from one sample sequenced in a study of T cells in Graves' hyperthyroidism and ophthalmopathy. The CDR3 regions of TCR beta were amplified from RNA transcripts. A set of HTBI primers served as the primers for a first-round RT-PCR of the TCR CDR3. TCRdb passed the multiplex PCR reads through MiXCR, listing each CDR3 protein once. In the table there are around 190,000 distinct CDR3 sequences, approximately 15% of which are singletons. Sequenced input: blood. The receptors were gathered from a woman aged 45-59 years with Graves' hyperthyroidism.

This clonotype was counted ten times or more. The chain carries TRBV5-1 and TRBJ1-2; a possible D gene is TRBD1 (5 bases). The CDR3 extends over 18 amino acids. The germline V gene encodes CDR1 SGHRS and CDR2 YFSETQ. Trimming cost V 3 bases and J 2 bases, with 23 bases left between them. DNA of the CDR3: TGCGCCAGCAGCTCGGGGGGTTGGCAGTCAAGTGAGAACTATGGCTACACCTTC. The encoded protein is CASSSGGWQSSENYGYTF. Looking up the rest from reference TRBV5-1 and TRBJ1-2 gives the full variable domain: KAGVTQTPRYLIKTRGQQVTLSCSPISGHRSVSWYQQTPGQGLQFLFEYFSETQRNKGNFPGRFSGRQFSNSRSEMNVSTLELGDSALYLCASSSGGWQSSENYGYTFGSGTRLTVV.

This clonotype was counted many times. This chain links TRBV5-1 with TRBJ1-5; D is possibly TRBD1 (6 bases). The CDR3 consists of 14 residues. Trimming took 4 bases from V and 3 from J, leaving 11 bases between them. In germline, CDR1 is SGHRS, CDR2 YFSETQ. CDR3 amino acids: CASSVDSLNQPQHF. The CDR3 DNA sequence: TGCGCCAGCAGCGTGGACAGCCTCAATCAGCCCCAGCATTTT.

This clonotype was detected ten times or more. This sequence joins TRBV9 and TRBJ1-5; 10 bases align to TRBD1. V gave up 1 base and J gave up 4 bases; unmatched junction bases: 11. Germline V gives CDR1 SGDLS, CDR2 YYNGEE. The CDR3 totals 18 residues. CDR3 sequence: CASSVPGQGVHRNQPQHF. Written as DNA, the CDR3 is TGTGCCAGCAGCGTACCCGGACAGGGGGTTCATCGGAATCAGCCCCAGCATTTT.

This clonotype was recorded at least ten times. The J gene is TRBJ1-2, the V gene TRBV6-1; D is undetermined. The ends were cut back, 6 bases at V and 8 bases at J, with 7 bases in the middle. The CDR3 length is 10 residues. The germline CDR1 and CDR2 sequences are MNHNS and SASEGT. The CDR3 spells CASRSQGYTF. CDR3 bases: TGTGCCAGCAGATCACAGGGCTACACCTTC.

This clonotype was seen ten or more times. The V and J genes are TRBV5-1 and TRBJ2-7; weak D call: TRBD1 (5 bases). V was clipped by 0 bases and J by 0 bases, with 16 bases between them. This CDR3 has 17 residues. Germline CDR1 is SGHRS and CDR2 is YFSETQ. The CDR3 loop reads CASSLVGAADGSYEQYF. CDR3 nucleotide sequence: TGCGCCAGCAGCTTGGTAGGGGCCGCCGATGGCTCCTACGAGCAGTACTTC.

There are many counts of this clonotype. The rearrangement links TRBV10-1 to TRBJ2-3, with a tentative D call TRBD2 (5 bases). CDR3 length equals 14 residues. The V gene's germline CDR1 is WNHNN and CDR2 SYGVQD (reference sequence). Trimming shortened V by 6 bases and J by 0 bases, and 10 bases separated the two germline ends. The CDR3 DNA reads TGCGCCAGCAGCGGAGCGGACAGCACAGATACGCAGTATTTT. Amino acids: CASSGADSTDTQYF.

The chain links TRBV6-1 to TRBJ2-7; TRBD1 agrees at 9 bases. Germline CDR1 is MNHNS and CDR2 is SASEGT. Trimming at V came to 7 bases and at J to 3 bases, leaving 13 bases not matched to a gene. The CDR3 has 16 amino acids. CDR3 protein: CASTPIPGTGNYEQYF. In DNA form, the CDR3 reads TGTGCCAGCACCCCGATTCCCGGGACAGGGAACTACGAGCAGTACTTC.

This clonotype has a count of ten or more. The chain couples TRBV2 to TRBJ1-5; 8 bases align to TRBD1. CDR1 and CDR2 (germline): SNHLY, FYNNEI. The CDR3 runs to 18 residues. The junction had 14 bases not matched to a gene; V was cut back by 2 bases and J by 5 bases. The CDR3 nucleotides read TGTGCCAGCAGTGAACGAGGACAGGGATGGAATTTGGATCAGCCCCAGCATTTT. Encoded protein: CASSERGQGWNLDQPQHF.

This clonotype was picked up many times. The chain carries TRBV28 and TRBJ2-7; no clear D. CDR3 length: 13 amino acids. Germline V gives CDR1 MDHEN, CDR2 SYDVKM. V lost 4 bases and J lost 3, with 10 bases in between. In nucleotides, the CDR3 is TGTGCCAGCAGTTCACCCAACGGCTACGAGCAGTACTTC. Residues: CASSSPNGYEQYF.

This clonotype was seen many times. The V gene is TRBV11-3, the J gene TRBJ2-2, with 10 bases aligning to TRBD1. With V trimmed by 4 bases and J by 3 bases, 5 bases remained unmatched. Germline values: CDR1 SGHNT, CDR2 YENEEA. The CDR3 extends over 16 amino acids. The CDR3 is CASSSATGGYTGELFF. In DNA form, the CDR3 reads TGTGCCAGCAGCTCGGCGACAGGGGGCTACACCGGGGAGCTGTTTTTT.

The V and J genes are TRBV6-2 or TRBV6-3 and TRBJ2-1; D uncertain. The V end lost 4 bases, the J end lost 5 bases, and 9 bases lay between the germline ends. This CDR3 has 13 amino acids. Germline V CDR1 and CDR2: MNHEY, SVGEGT. CDR3 DNA sequence: TGTGCCAGCAGTTGGAACAGCAACAATGAGCAGTTCTTC. Its translation is CASSWNSNNEQFF.

For this clonotype: A single base separates this from a much larger clone, so it may be a read error. V and J are TRBV2 and TRBJ2-3; 7 nucleotides align to TRBD2. Germline loops: CDR1 SNHLY, CDR2 FYNNEI. This CDR3 comprises 13 residues. DNA for the CDR3: TGTGACAGCAGTGATCCCCCGGGGGGTACGCAGTATTTT. Translation gives CDSSDPPGGTQYF.

Ten or more counts support this clonotype. The chain recombines TRBV5-1 with TRBJ2-5; 10 bases agree with TRBD2. V was pared by 3 bases and J by 1 base, with 6 bases of the junction left unmatched. CDR1 is SGHRS, CDR2 YFSETQ, per germline. CDR3 length: 16 residues. In nucleotides, the CDR3 is TGCGCCAGCAGCTCCGGACTAGCGGCACCCCAAGAGACCCAGTACTTC. This translates into CASSSGLAAPQETQYF.

This clonotype appeared many times. The chain has TRBV7-9 and TRBJ1-1; D is unclear. The V end lost 5 bases, the J end lost 5 bases, and 15 bases lay between the germline ends. This CDR3 spans 14 amino acids. In germline, CDR1 is SEHNR, CDR2 FQNEAQ (reference sequence). The CDR3 nucleotides read TGTGCCAGCAGCGACGGACTCCGGCGGACTGAAGCTTTCTTT. Encoded protein: CASSDGLRRTEAFF.